This T cell receptor beta chain was found in a study of spatial heterogeneity in lung cancer. Trimming removed 0 bases from V and 6 bases from J, with 9 bases in between. The CDR3 is 13 residues long. CDR1 DFQATT and CDR2 SNEGSKA come from the germline V gene (reference sequence). Time point in this sample: blood at routine non-recurrence follow-up after resection. Unsorted whole RNA of tumor, nontumor lung or frozen PBMC was sequenced. Each TCR cDNA molecule carried a unique molecular identifier. MiXCR was run by TCRdb on the 5' RACE reads, yielding one entry per CDR3 protein. The table includes about 32,000 distinct CDR3 sequences, over 9.5% detected once. In its sample, this clonotype was seen a few times.

The source was PBMCs, collected at follow-up. The genes are TRBV20-1 and TRBJ1-5; D is possibly TRBD1 (6 bases). The receptor was isolated from a female donor with early-stage non-small cell lung cancer. The CDR3 loop reads CSARDSRGQPQHF. Here the CDR3 DNA reads TGCAGTGCTAGAGATAGCAGGGGTCAGCCCCAGCATTTT.